A single sample is the source of the 20 T cell receptor beta chains below, sequenced in a study of cytomegalovirus exposure and HLA in healthy donors. The study ran its PCR with 60 Vbeta and 13 Jbeta primers. Only in-frame clones appear in the TCRdb table, and some are missing; sequencing was by immunoSEQ multiplex PCR. The top ten hold just under 6.5% of the sample, which has 130,000 or so clones, around three quarters seen once. Sequenced material: PBMCs. These receptors were collected from a woman aged 40 to 50 in good health and CMV-seronegative.

The V call is TRBV7-2, the J call TRBJ1-5; D call uncertain. The V gene's germline CDR1 is SGHTA and CDR2 FQGNSA. The V end was cut by 2 bases, the J end by 4 bases, with 9 bases between. The CDR3 totals 14 residues. CDR3 region: CASSLNGVNQPQHF. The CDR3, as DNA: TGTGCCAGCAGCTTAAATGGAGTTAATCAGCCCCAGCATTTT.

The J gene is TRBJ2-7, the V gene TRBV25-1; D may be TRBD2 (6 bases). This CDR3 has 18 amino acids. V was trimmed by 2 bases and J by 0 bases, leaving 20 bases between them. The V gene's germline CDR1 is MGHDK and CDR2 SYGVNS. The CDR3 DNA follows: TGTGCCAGCAGTGAAAGCCGAGTAGCGGAGGGGAGCTCCTACGAGCAGTACTTC. Encoded protein: CASSESRVAEGSSYEQYF.

The J gene is TRBJ2-5, the V gene TRBV5-1, with 7 nucleotides matching TRBD2. Germline assignment: CDR1 SGHRS and CDR2 YFSETQ. This CDR3 is 16 amino acids long. The ends lost 0 bases at V and 5 bases at J; junction bases unmatched: 10. The CDR3 protein is CASSLEFGGSGETQYF. CDR3 DNA sequence: TGCGCCAGCAGCTTGGAGTTCGGGGGGAGTGGTGAGACCCAGTACTTC.

This clone occurred once. The V call is TRBV23-1, the J call TRBJ2-7, with D maybe TRBD1 (7 bases). Being an ORF, TRBV23-1 has a function that is uncertain. Trimming took 6 bases from V and 3 from J, leaving 12 bases between them. The CDR3 is made up of 13 amino acids. The CDR3 DNA reads as TGCGCCAGCAGCGCGGGACAGTACTACGAGCAGTACTTC. Translated: CASSAGQYYEQYF.

The chain combines TRBV5-1 with TRBJ1-6, with a possible D match to TRBD1 (5 bases). The CDR3 covers 15 residues. Germline CDR1 reads SGHRS; CDR2 reads YFSETQ. Trimming stripped 0 bases from V and 7 bases from J, with 11 bases between. The CDR3 loop is CASSLGPYRNSPLHF. The CDR3 coding sequence is TGCGCCAGCAGCTTGGGACCTTACAGGAATTCACCCCTCCACTTT.

The chain is built from TRBV1 and TRBJ2-7; TRBD1 reflects the table's D call only, with no check against the DNA. TRBV1 is an annotated pseudogene. This CDR3 is built from 13 residues. CDR3 amino acids: CTSSQDPYRGEYF. For the CDR3, the DNA is TGCACCAGCAGCCAAGATCCGTACAGGGGGGAGTACTTC.

About this clone itself: A junction end diverges from the germline sequence, so it may reflect a read error. V is TRBV27 and J is TRBJ2-1; 10 nucleotides agree with TRBD2. The CDR3 totals 16 residues. CDR1 is MNHEY and CDR2 is SMNVEV in the germline V gene (reference sequence). The CDR3 is CASTVIGTSAYHEQFF. DNA of the CDR3: TGTGCCAGCACCGTTATTGGGACTAGCGCCTACCATGAGCAGTTCTTC.

This chain connects TRBV4-1 to TRBJ2-7, with 7 bases aligning to TRBD2. This CDR3 is built from 16 residues. J was trimmed by 5 bases and V by 0 bases; bases with no gene match: 10. The germline V gene has CDR1 MGHRA and CDR2 YSYEKL. The CDR3 here is CASSQDPPGGWNEQYF. The CDR3 DNA is TGCGCCAGCAGCCAAGACCCCCCGGGAGGTTGGAACGAGCAGTACTTC.

V is TRBV7-8 and J is TRBJ2-1; the match to TRBD2 covers 8 bases. CDR1 and CDR2 from the germline V gene are SGHVS and FQNEAQ. The CDR3 has 15 residues. Trimming cost V 4 bases and J 7 bases; bases outside gene matches: 9. The CDR3 region is CASSYASGSYNEQFF. CDR3 DNA: TGTGCCAGCAGCTACGCCAGCGGGAGTTATAATGAGCAGTTCTTC.

The chain carries TRBV19 and TRBJ2-2, with 7 nucleotides matching TRBD2. With V trimmed by 7 bases and J by 5 bases, 10 bases remained unmatched. The CDR3 runs 15 residues. Germline CDR1 and CDR2: LNHDA and SQIVND (reference sequence). In nucleotides, the CDR3 is TGTGCCAGTATCCCCTGGGAGGGTCTAACCGGGGAGCTGTTTTTT. Its protein is CASIPWEGLTGELFF.

V gene TRBV27 combines with J gene TRBJ1-5; D is ambiguous. CDR3 length equals 15 residues. Trimming shortened V by 6 bases and J by 3 bases, and 15 bases separated the two germline ends. Germline CDR1 is MNHEY and CDR2 is SMNVEV (reference sequence). CDR3 sequence (DNA): TGTGCCAGCAGCACTTTGGTTGGTTCCAATCAGCCCCAGCATTTT. Protein sequence: CASSTLVGSNQPQHF.

The chain recombines TRBV9 with TRBJ1-2; maybe TRBD1 (5 bases). V lost 0 bases to trimming and J lost 7 bases, with 13 bases between them. Germline V gene lookup returns CDR1 SGDLS and CDR2 YYNGEE. The CDR3 runs to 14 residues. CDR3 nucleotides: TGTGCCAGCAGCGTAGAGTTTAGGGGCGCTGGCTACACCTTC. It specifies CASSVEFRGAGYTF.

This chain uses TRBV5-1 with TRBJ1-2, with D tentatively TRBD1 (6 bases). There are 16 residues in the CDR3. The ends were cut back, 5 bases at V and 8 bases at J, with 25 bases in the middle. The germline gives CDR1 SGHRS, CDR2 YFSETQ. CDR3 protein: CASRSQTGRGSGGYTF. CDR3 DNA: TGCGCCAGCAGGTCCCAAACAGGGCGCGGAAGCGGAGGCTACACCTTC.

The chain couples TRBV6-6 to TRBJ2-3; 7 nucleotides match TRBD1. The CDR3 contains 15 residues. Germline lookup yields CDR1 MNHNY and CDR2 SVGAGI (reference sequence). Trimming removed 5 bases from V and 3 bases from J; junction bases left unmatched: 8. CDR3 DNA: TGTGCCAGCAGTGGCCCAGGGGGTAGAACAGATACGCAGTATTTT. Its protein is CASSGPGGRTDTQYF.

In this sample, this clone turned up a few times. The gene calls are TRBV5-1 and TRBJ1-2; TRBD1 might be the D (5 bases). V lost 0 bases and J lost 6, with 12 bases in between. Germline CDR1 is SGHRS and CDR2 is YFSETQ. This CDR3 has 14 amino acids. Here the CDR3 DNA reads TGCGCCAGCAGCTTGGGGTCAGGGAAGGATGGCTACACCTTC. It translates to CASSLGSGKDGYTF.

The chain combines TRBV13 with TRBJ2-1, with a weak D call TRBD1 (5 bases). The CDR3 has 13 amino acids. The V end lost 0 bases, the J end lost 6 bases, and 6 bases lay between the germline ends. Per the germline V gene, CDR1 is PRHDT and CDR2 is FYEKMQ (reference sequence). The DNA for the CDR3 is TGTGCCAGCAGCTTAGGCCAGGGCAATGAGCAGTTCTTC. The encoded protein is CASSLGQGNEQFF.

The chain uses TRBV6-5 and TRBJ1-4; D is perhaps TRBD1 (6 bases). The CDR3 covers 15 residues. Looked up from germline, CDR1 is MNHEY and CDR2 is SVGAGI. The V and J ends lost 3 bases and 7 bases respectively, with 15 bases between them. CDR3 protein: CASSYLRRGGEKLFF. The CDR3 DNA follows: TGTGCCAGCAGTTATCTACGCAGGGGCGGTGAAAAACTGTTTTTT.

The table lists this clone with a count of one. The rearrangement uses TRBV19 and TRBJ2-3; a weak D match, TRBD2 (6 bases). Germline loops: CDR1 LNHDA, CDR2 SQIVND (reference sequence). CDR3 length equals 15 residues. Deletions cut 2 bases from V and 3 bases from J, with 12 bases between. This CDR3 is CASSISGVSTDTQYF. CDR3 sequence (DNA): TGTGCCAGTAGTATATCGGGAGTTTCGACAGATACGCAGTATTTT.

This clone was detected only once. The V and J genes are TRBV6-1 and TRBJ1-5; D may be TRBD1 (5 bases). This CDR3 region has 15 residues. Trimming pared 6 bases from V and 4 bases from J, leaving 16 bases between. Per germline, CDR1 MNHNS and CDR2 SASEGT. The CDR3 spells CASRGGRGRNQPQHF. The DNA for the CDR3 is TGTGCCAGCAGGGGGGGGAGGGGAAGAAATCAGCCCCAGCATTTT.

This clone has a single count. Compared with germline, one end of the junction differs, possibly owing to a read error. The chain employs TRBV7-9 and TRBJ1-2; D not resolved. CDR3 size: 15 residues. Germline-derived CDR1 and CDR2 are SEHNR and FQNEAQ (reference sequence). As DNA, the CDR3 is TGTTCCAGCAGCCCTCTATTCACGGCTAACTATGGCTACACCTTC. The encoded protein is CSSSPLFTANYGYTF. Full variable domain (missing parts from reference TRBV7-9 and TRBJ1-2): DTGVSQNPRHKITKRGQNVTFRCDPISEHNRLYWYRQTLGQGPEFLTYFQNEAQLEKSRLLSDRFSAERPKGSFSTLEIQRTEQGDSAMYLCSSSPLFTANYGYTFGSGTRLTVV.